This is a list of T cell receptor beta chains from one sample in a study of blood T cell repertoires in COVID-19. Profiled with immunoSEQ multiplex PCR; TCRdb holds only in-frame clones, not every one. Of over 45,000 clones listed, 60% to 80% were seen once; the top ten hold about 20%. The sequenced sample consisted of peripheral blood. These receptors originate from a human donor with active or convalescent COVID-19. The donor label of this sample is uncertain. The conserved cysteine and the conserved F or W are not part of the CDR3 here. Part of the rows lack a size; the others show once, few, many or a class for expanded clones.

J,size,V,CDR3
TRBJ2-5,NA,TRBV9,ASSVREYRVQETQY
TRBJ1-3,NA,TRBV28,ASSPPGQGAISGNTIY
TRBJ1-3,NA,TRBV19,ASSIGTGRNTIY
TRBJ2-3,NA,TRBV5-8,ASTGRAAQY
TRBJ2-1,NA,TRBV20-1,SASEYNEQF
TRBJ2-5,NA,TRBV7-6,ASSNRQKETQY
TRBJ2-1,NA,TRBV5-1,ASSLALTLSSYNEQF
TRBJ1-3,medium-sized,TRBV7-2,ASSPAANTIY
TRBJ1-5,NA,TRBV2,ASIQNSNQPQH
TRBJ1-1,NA,TRBV5-1,ASSLGVGAGTEAF
TRBJ2-7,NA,TRBV29-1,SVASGTYEQY
TRBJ2-7,NA,TRBV5-1,ASSGKREQY
TRBJ1-1,few,TRBV7-2,ASSFRGTGNTEAF
TRBJ1-2,NA,TRBV30,AWRPSGRRGYGYT
TRBJ1-1,NA,TRBV29-1,SVGTMNTEAF
TRBJ1-4,few,TRBV28,ASSLIGVQNEKLF
TRBJ1-5,NA,TRBV6-2/TRBV6-3,ASSYADRTGPQYSNQPQH
TRBJ2-7,NA,TRBV27,ASSNRLPAYEQY
TRBJ1-2,NA,TRBV12-3/TRBV12-4,ASSSGTEGYT
TRBJ2-1,NA,TRBV28,ASTPGRPNNEQF
TRBJ2-7,NA,TRBV28,ASSPSRTSGYEQY
TRBJ2-7,NA,TRBV15,ATSRVQGSPYEQY
TRBJ2-7,once,TRBV9,ASSFGTGTLWEQY
TRBJ1-1,once,TRBV27,ASRLNRQALEAF
TRBJ2-3,NA,TRBV5-4,ASTDRQGKTSGISTDTQY
TRBJ1-5,NA,TRBV6-5,ASSYSNQGDQPQH
TRBJ1-6,NA,TRBV6-5,ASRLDGQGNSPLH
TRBJ1-3,NA,TRBV2,ASSGSSSGNTIY
TRBJ2-2,many,TRBV9,ASSLATSGSWPGELF
TRBJ2-7,few,TRBV10-3,AISLQGIYEQY
TRBJ1-4,NA,TRBV24-1,ATSESNNEKLF
TRBJ1-5,NA,TRBV3-1/TRBV3-2,ASSLTHAGQPQH
TRBJ2-2,NA,TRBV7-7,ASRPTGPGELF
TRBJ1-1,NA,TRBV19,ASSGIGQGRNTEAF
TRBJ2-3,NA,TRBV11-2,ASSLDRSDTQY
TRBJ1-1,NA,TRBV5-8,ASSFRMANTEAF
TRBJ1-5,NA,TRBV7-3,ASSLNTGKNQPQH